These 8 T cell receptor beta chains were sequenced from one sample in a study of human T cells and chemical hapten exposure. Described time point: patch test 1, 2 weeks after DPC sensitization. Treatment here: therapeutic diphenylcyclopropenone sensitization with weekly scalp DPC. Each CDR3 protein gets one entry after TCRdb re-called the RACE reads with MiXCR. The sample shows around 71,000 distinct CDR3 sequences, around 10% of them seen only once. The source material was whole blood, sampled in connection with sensitization to the hapten diphenylcyclopropenone (DPC). These receptors originate from a woman aged 40 to 50 with alopecia areata. Some clones in this sample may be carry-over from other donors' samples.

This clonotype was counted a few times. V and J are TRBV6-2 or TRBV6-3 and TRBJ2-3; a possible D gene is TRBD1 (5 bases). V lost 5 bases to trimming and J lost 4 bases, with 22 bases between them. This CDR3 is 17 amino acids long. Germline-derived CDR1 and CDR2 are MNHEY and SVGEGT. DNA for the CDR3: TGTGCCAGCAGTAACCTAAAGGACAATAACTGGGCAGATACGCAGTATTTT. Translating gives CASSNLKDNNWADTQYF.

This clonotype was detected ten times or more. The chain uses TRBV29-1 and TRBJ2-1; 7 positions match TRBD1. There are 14 residues in the CDR3. The germline V gene has CDR1 SQVTM and CDR2 ANQGSEA. V dropped 6 bases and J dropped 4; count of bases not matched to a gene: 9. CDR3: CSVGPGQLYNEQFF. As DNA, the CDR3 is TGCAGCGTCGGTCCGGGACAGCTTTACAATGAGCAGTTCTTC.

This clonotype was picked up many times. This chain connects TRBV7-9 to TRBJ1-1; the D is unclear. The CDR3 consists of 14 residues. Germline V gene data show CDR1 as SEHNR and CDR2 as FQNEAQ (reference sequence). Trimming left V 1 base short and J 1 base short, with 7 bases between. The CDR3 reads CASSLDVGNTEAFF. The DNA for the CDR3 is TGTGCCAGCAGCTTAGACGTGGGGAACACTGAAGCTTTCTTT.

This clonotype was recorded many times. This chain uses TRBV28 with TRBJ2-3; the D is unclear. The CDR3 length is 13 residues. V shed 6 bases and J shed 0 bases, with 7 bases lying between them. The germline V gene encodes CDR1 MDHEN and CDR2 SYDVKM. CDR3: CASSLDSTDTQYF. The CDR3 DNA is TGTGCCAGCAGCCTAGACAGCACAGATACGCAGTATTTT.

This chain uses TRBV11-2 with TRBJ2-7; possibly TRBD2 for D (5 bases). Trimming cost V 1 base and J 7 bases, with 8 bases left between them. Germline values: CDR1 SGHAT, CDR2 FQNNGV. The CDR3 loop spans 12 amino acids. The CDR3 DNA reads as TGTGCCAGCAGCTTAGCTACGGGAGAGCAGTACTTC. It encodes CASSLATGEQYF. Full variable domain (outside the CDR3, taken from reference TRBV11-2 and TRBJ2-7): EAGVAQSPRYKIIEKRQSVAFWCNPISGHATLYWYQQILGQGPKLLIQFQNNGVVDDSQLPKDRFSAERLKGVDSTLKIQPAKLEDSAVYLCASSLATGEQYFGPGTRLTVT.

In its sample, this clonotype was seen many times. The chain combines TRBV12-3 or TRBV12-4 with TRBJ1-2, with TRBD1 as a possible D gene (6 bases). CDR3 length: 14 amino acids. V lost 2 bases, J lost 3 bases, and 10 bases lay in between. In nucleotides, the CDR3 is TGTGCCAGCAGTTTATCGGGGGCTTACTATGGCTACACCTTC. Translation: CASSLSGAYYGYTF.

The sample holds many counts of this clonotype. The V call is TRBV20-1, the J call TRBJ2-3; 9 bases align to TRBD2. Germline V gene lookup returns CDR1 DFQATT and CDR2 SNEGSKA (reference sequence). Trimming took 3 bases from V and 5 from J; bases not matched to a gene: 3. This CDR3 is 13 amino acids long. The CDR3 protein is CSASLAGIDTQYF. In DNA, the CDR3 is TGCAGTGCTAGTCTAGCGGGGATAGATACGCAGTATTTT.

The chain is built from TRBV6-7 and TRBJ2-7; D may be TRBD1 (5 bases). TRBV6-7 is annotated as an ORF whose role is uncertain. V shed 0 bases and J shed 8 bases, with 26 bases lying between them. The CDR3 is 18 amino acids. The CDR3, as DNA: TGTGCCAGCAGTTACTCTGGCAGGGTGAAAGAAATACCGCTGAAGCAGTACTTC. Protein product: CASSYSGRVKEIPLKQYF.